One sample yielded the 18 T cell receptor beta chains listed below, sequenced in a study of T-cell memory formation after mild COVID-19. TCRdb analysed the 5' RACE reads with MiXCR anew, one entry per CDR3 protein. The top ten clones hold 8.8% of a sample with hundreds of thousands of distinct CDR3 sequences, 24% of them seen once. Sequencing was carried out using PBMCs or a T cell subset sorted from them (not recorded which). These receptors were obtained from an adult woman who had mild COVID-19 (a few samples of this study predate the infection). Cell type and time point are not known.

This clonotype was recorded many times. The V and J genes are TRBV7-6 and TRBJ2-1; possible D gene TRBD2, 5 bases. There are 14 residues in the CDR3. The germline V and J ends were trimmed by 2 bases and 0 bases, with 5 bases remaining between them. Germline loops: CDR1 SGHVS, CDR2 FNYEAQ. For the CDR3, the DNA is TGTGCCAGCAGCTTACGGGGCTCCTACAATGAGCAGTTCTTC. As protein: CASSLRGSYNEQFF.

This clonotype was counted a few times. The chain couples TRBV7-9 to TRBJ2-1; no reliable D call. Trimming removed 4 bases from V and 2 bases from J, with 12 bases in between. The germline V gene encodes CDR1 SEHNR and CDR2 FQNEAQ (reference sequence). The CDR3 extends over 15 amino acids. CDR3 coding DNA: TGTGCCAGCAGCTCCCAGCGTGGAACCTACAATGAGCAGTTCTTC. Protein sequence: CASSSQRGTYNEQFF. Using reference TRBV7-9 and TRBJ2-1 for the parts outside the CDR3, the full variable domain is DTGVSQNPRHKITKRGQNVTFRCDPISEHNRLYWYRQTLGQGPEFLTYFQNEAQLEKSRLLSDRFSAERPKGSFSTLEIQRTEQGDSAMYLCASSSQRGTYNEQFFGPGTRLTVL.

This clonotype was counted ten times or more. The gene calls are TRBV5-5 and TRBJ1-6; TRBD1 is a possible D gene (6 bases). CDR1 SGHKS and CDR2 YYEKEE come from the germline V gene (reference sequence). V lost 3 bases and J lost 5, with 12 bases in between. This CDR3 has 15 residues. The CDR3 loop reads CASSSRTVDNSPLHF. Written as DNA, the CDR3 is TGTGCCAGCAGCTCGCGGACAGTAGATAATTCACCCCTCCACTTT.

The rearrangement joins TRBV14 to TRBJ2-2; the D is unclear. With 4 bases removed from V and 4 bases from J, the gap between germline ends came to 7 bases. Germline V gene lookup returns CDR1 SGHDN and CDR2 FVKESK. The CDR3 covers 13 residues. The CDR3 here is CASSPFPTGELFF. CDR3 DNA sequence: TGTGCCAGCAGCCCTTTCCCCACCGGGGAGCTGTTTTTT.

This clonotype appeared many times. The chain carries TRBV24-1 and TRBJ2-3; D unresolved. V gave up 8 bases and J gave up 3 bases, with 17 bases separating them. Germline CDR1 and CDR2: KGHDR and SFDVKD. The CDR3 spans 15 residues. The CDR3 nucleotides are TGTGCCACCAAAGATTCGGGTAAGAGGACAGATACGCAGTATTTT. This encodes CATKDSGKRTDTQYF.

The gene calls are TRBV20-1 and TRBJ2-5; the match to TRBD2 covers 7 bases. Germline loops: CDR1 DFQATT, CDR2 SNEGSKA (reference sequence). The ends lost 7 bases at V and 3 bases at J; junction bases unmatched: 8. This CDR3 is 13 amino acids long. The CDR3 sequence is CSGQVAGEETQYF. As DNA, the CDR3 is TGCAGTGGTCAGGTTGCGGGAGAAGAGACCCAGTACTTC.

The CDR3 here is CASSPKTRRNEQFF. The CDR3 region has the DNA TGTGCCAGCAGTCCGAAGACCCGGCGCAATGAGCAGTTCTTC. The chain carries TRBV12-3 or TRBV12-4 and TRBJ2-1, with no clear D. CDR3 length equals 14 residues. Trimming removed 5 bases at V and 6 bases at J, with 14 bases between.

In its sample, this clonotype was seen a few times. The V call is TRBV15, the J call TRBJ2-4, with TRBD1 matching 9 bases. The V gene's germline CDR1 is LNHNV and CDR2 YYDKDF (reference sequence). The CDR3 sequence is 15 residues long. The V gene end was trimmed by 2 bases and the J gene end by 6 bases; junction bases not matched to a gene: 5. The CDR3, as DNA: TGTGCCACCAGCAGACCCGAGACAGGGGGAAACATTCAGTACTTC. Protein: CATSRPETGGNIQYF.

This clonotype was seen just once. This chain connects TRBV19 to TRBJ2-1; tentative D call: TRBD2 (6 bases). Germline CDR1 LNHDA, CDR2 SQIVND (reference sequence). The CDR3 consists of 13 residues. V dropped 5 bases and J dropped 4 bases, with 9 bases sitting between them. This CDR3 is CASSAGTYNEQFF. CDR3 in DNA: TGTGCCAGTAGTGCCGGGACTTACAATGAGCAGTTCTTC.

The CDR3 region has the DNA TGTGCCAGCACTCGGACTAGTGTGTTGGAGACCCAGTACTTC. Translation gives CASTRTSVLETQYF. The V and J genes are TRBV7-8 and TRBJ2-5; 7 bases agree with TRBD2. The CDR3 spans 14 residues. CDR1 SGHVS and CDR2 FQNEAQ come from the germline V gene. V lost 7 bases to trimming and J lost 5 bases; unmatched junction nucleotides: 10.

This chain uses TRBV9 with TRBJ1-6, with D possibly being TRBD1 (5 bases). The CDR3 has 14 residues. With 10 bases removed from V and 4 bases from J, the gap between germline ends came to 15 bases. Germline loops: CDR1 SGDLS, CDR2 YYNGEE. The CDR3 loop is CAALGGLYNSPLHF. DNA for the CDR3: TGTGCCGCTCTGGGGGGGTTGTATAATTCACCCCTCCACTTT.

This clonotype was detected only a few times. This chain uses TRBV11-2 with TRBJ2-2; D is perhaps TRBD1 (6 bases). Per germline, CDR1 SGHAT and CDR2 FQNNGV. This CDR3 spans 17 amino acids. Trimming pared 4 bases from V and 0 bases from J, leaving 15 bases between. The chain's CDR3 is CASSSLRDRTNTGELFF. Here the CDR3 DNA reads TGTGCCAGCAGCTCCCTTCGAGACAGGACGAACACCGGGGAGCTGTTTTTT.

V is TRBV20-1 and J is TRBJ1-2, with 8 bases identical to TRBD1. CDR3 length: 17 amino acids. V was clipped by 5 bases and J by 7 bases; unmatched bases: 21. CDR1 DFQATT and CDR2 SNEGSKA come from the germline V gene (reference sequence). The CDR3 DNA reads TGCAGTGCTTCTACCCGGGACAGGATATCCCTATCTTCTGGCTACACCTTC. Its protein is CSASTRDRISLSSGYTF.

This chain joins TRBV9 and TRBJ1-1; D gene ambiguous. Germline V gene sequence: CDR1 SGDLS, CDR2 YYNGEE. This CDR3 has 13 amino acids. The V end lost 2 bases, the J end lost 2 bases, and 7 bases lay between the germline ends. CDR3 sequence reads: CASSVHPNTEAFF. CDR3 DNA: TGTGCCAGCAGCGTCCATCCTAACACTGAAGCTTTCTTT.

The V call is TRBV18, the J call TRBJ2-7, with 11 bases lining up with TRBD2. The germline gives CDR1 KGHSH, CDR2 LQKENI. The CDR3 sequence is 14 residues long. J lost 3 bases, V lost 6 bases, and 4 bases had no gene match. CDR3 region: CASSGTSGNYEQYF. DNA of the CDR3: TGTGCCAGCTCCGGGACTAGCGGTAACTACGAGCAGTACTTC.

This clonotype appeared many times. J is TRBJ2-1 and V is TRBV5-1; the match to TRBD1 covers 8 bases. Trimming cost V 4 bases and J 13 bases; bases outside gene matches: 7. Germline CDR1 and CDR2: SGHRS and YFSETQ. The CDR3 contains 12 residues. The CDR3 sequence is CASSLTGQGQFF. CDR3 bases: TGCGCCAGCAGCCTCACCGGACAGGGTCAGTTCTTC.

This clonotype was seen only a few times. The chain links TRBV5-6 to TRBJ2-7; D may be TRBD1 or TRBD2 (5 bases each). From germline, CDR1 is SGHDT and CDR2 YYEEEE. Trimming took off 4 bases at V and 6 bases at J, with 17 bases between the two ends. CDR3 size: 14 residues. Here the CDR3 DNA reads TGTGCCAGCAGCCTAACGGGGCAGGGTAGCGAGCAGTACTTC. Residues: CASSLTGQGSEQYF. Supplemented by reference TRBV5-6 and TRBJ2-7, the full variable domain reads DAGVTQSPTHLIKTRGQQVTLRCSPKSGHDTVSWYQQALGQGPQFIFQYYEEEERQRGNFPDRFSGHQFPNYSSELNVNALLLGDSALYLCASSLTGQGSEQYFGPGTRLTVT.

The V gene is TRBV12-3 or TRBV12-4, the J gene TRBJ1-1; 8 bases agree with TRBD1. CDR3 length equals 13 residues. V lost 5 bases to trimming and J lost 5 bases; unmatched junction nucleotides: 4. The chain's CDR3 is CASSVDRGTEAFF. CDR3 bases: TGTGCCAGCAGTGTCGACAGGGGTACTGAAGCTTTCTTT.